These 29 T cell receptor beta chains were sequenced from one sample in a study of OX40 agonist ivuxolimab in advanced cancers. The table came from immunoSEQ multiplex PCR; TCRdb's copy has only in-frame clones and leaves some out. The sample includes 84,000 or so clones, 90% to 95% of them seen just once. Source: CD4+ or CD8+ T cells sorted from blood, taken in a trial of the OX40 agonist ivuxolimab. Every receptor here comes from an adult with an advanced solid tumor such as melanoma, head and neck, liver or kidney cancer.

This chain connects TRBV28 to TRBJ2-7, with a tentative D call TRBD1 (7 bases). The V and J ends lost 6 bases and 6 bases respectively, with 15 bases between them. CDR1 MDHEN and CDR2 SYDVKM come from the germline V gene. This CDR3 region has 13 residues. The CDR3 nucleotides read TGTGCCAGCAGACTCCCAGGGGGAGGCGAGCAGTACTTC. Encoded protein: CASRLPGGGEQYF. The complete variable domain, with remaining parts taken from reference TRBV28 and TRBJ2-7, reads DVKVTQSSRYLVKRTGEKVFLECVQDMDHENMFWYRQDPGLGLRLIYFSYDVKMKEKGDIPEGYSVSREKKERFSLILESASTNQTSMYLCASRLPGGGEQYFGPGTRLTVT.

This clone was seen a handful of times. This chain uses TRBV28 with TRBJ1-5; D is ambiguous. V lost 6 bases to trimming and J lost 8 bases, with 11 bases between them. This CDR3 has 12 amino acids. In germline, CDR1 is MDHEN, CDR2 SYDVKM. Here the CDR3 reads CASSLKLEPQHF. The CDR3 DNA follows: TGTGCCAGCAGCCTCAAGCTCGAGCCCCAGCATTTT.

The chain joins TRBV9 to TRBJ2-5; TRBD2 aligns across 12 bases. The V and J ends lost 3 bases and 5 bases, in that order; junction bases with no gene match: 8. In germline, CDR1 is SGDLS, CDR2 YYNGEE. The CDR3 spans 16 residues. As DNA, the CDR3 is TGTGCCAGCAGCGCCGGACTAGCGGGGCCAGGGGAGACCCAGTACTTC. Translation gives CASSAGLAGPGETQYF.

The chain has TRBV4-3 and TRBJ1-6; 7 nucleotides align to TRBD1. The CDR3 totals 15 residues. Germline V gene lookup returns CDR1 LGHNA and CDR2 YSLEER. With 1 base clipped from V and 5 bases from J, the junction kept 2 bases outside the gene matches. This CDR3 reads CASSQGTGDNSPLHF. In nucleotides, the CDR3 is TGCGCCAGCAGCCAAGGAACAGGGGATAATTCACCCCTCCACTTT.

The chain uses TRBV4-2 and TRBJ2-2; D remains ambiguous. Deletions cut 4 bases from V and 7 bases from J, with 10 bases between. The germline gives CDR1 LGHNA, CDR2 YNFKEQ. The CDR3 is 13 amino acids. The CDR3 DNA reads TGTGCCAGCAGCCGCAGTGGGGTCGGGGAGCTGTTTTTT. Protein sequence: CASSRSGVGELFF.

The gene calls are TRBV7-2 and TRBJ1-6; 9 positions agree with TRBD1. This CDR3 contains 17 residues. Per germline, CDR1 SGHTA and CDR2 FQGNSA. V gave up 1 base and J gave up 7 bases; unmatched junction bases: 8. This CDR3 reads CASSLVPGGTGNSPLHF. CDR3 DNA: TGTGCCAGCAGCTTAGTCCCCGGCGGGACAGGGAATTCACCCCTCCACTTT.

J is TRBJ2-5 and V is TRBV11-3; 8 bases are shared with TRBD2. V trimming: 2 bases; J trimming: 1 base; junction bases outside the gene matches: 9. CDR3 length equals 17 residues. Germline assignment: CDR1 SGHNT and CDR2 YENEEA. In DNA, the CDR3 is TGTGCCAGCAGCTTATTTTCGGCGGGAGGAACCCAAGAGACCCAGTACTTC. Encoded protein: CASSLFSAGGTQETQYF. Together with reference TRBV11-3 and TRBJ2-5, the CDR3 gives the full variable domain: EAGVVQSPRYKIIEKKQPVAFWCNPISGHNTLYWYLQNLGQGPELLIRYENEEAVDDSQLPKDRFSAERLKGVDSTLKIQPAELGDSAVYLCASSLFSAGGTQETQYFGPGTRLLVL.

This clone was observed a few times. The chain couples TRBV5-6 to TRBJ2-3; 9 bases are a match to TRBD2. There are 18 residues in the CDR3. With V trimmed by 1 base and J by 0 bases, 9 bases remained unmatched. Germline V lookup: CDR1 SGHDT, CDR2 YYEEEE. The CDR3 DNA follows: TGTGCCAGCAGCTTGTTTGAGGCGGGAGGGGCTAGCACAGATACGCAGTATTTT. Translated, it gives CASSLFEAGGASTDTQYF.

The chain employs TRBV18 and TRBJ2-7, with 7 bases lining up with TRBD1. Looked up from germline, CDR1 is KGHSH and CDR2 is LQKENI. CDR3 size: 15 residues. Germline trimming cut 6 bases from V and 0 bases from J; bases unmatched to any gene: 8. CDR3 amino acids: CASSLTGTDSYEQYF. The CDR3 bases are TGTGCCAGCTCTCTCACCGGGACAGACTCCTACGAGCAGTACTTC.

This clone has just one count. The chain is built from TRBV27 and TRBJ1-2; D not resolved. CDR1 and CDR2 (germline): MNHEY, SMNVEV (reference sequence). The length of the CDR3 is 14 residues. V gave up 6 bases and J gave up 4 bases, with 15 bases separating them. CDR3 sequence: CASSPRNPTYGYTF. CDR3 in DNA: TGTGCCAGCAGCCCCCGAAATCCCACCTATGGCTACACCTTC.

This rearrangement joins TRBV2 to TRBJ2-1; tentatively, D is TRBD1 or TRBD2 (5 bases each). Per germline, CDR1 SNHLY and CDR2 FYNNEI. CDR3 length: 14 residues. With 4 bases removed from V and 6 bases from J, the gap between germline ends came to 13 bases. CDR3 loop: CASSVMGVSNEQFF. The CDR3 DNA sequence: TGTGCCAGCAGTGTGATGGGGGTAAGCAATGAGCAGTTCTTC.

The V and J genes are TRBV5-1 and TRBJ2-2, with 8 bases lining up with TRBD1. CDR3 size: 16 residues. CDR1 is SGHRS and CDR2 is YFSETQ in the germline V gene. The junction had 4 bases not matched to a gene; V was cut back by 2 bases and J by 1 base. CDR3 protein: CASSFSGTGNTGELFF. The CDR3 coding sequence is TGCGCCAGCAGCTTTTCTGGGACAGGGAACACCGGGGAGCTGTTTTTT. Full variable domain (outside the CDR3, taken from reference TRBV5-1 and TRBJ2-2): KAGVTQTPRYLIKTRGQQVTLSCSPISGHRSVSWYQQTPGQGLQFLFEYFSETQRNKGNFPGRFSGRQFSNSRSEMNVSTLELGDSALYLCASSFSGTGNTGELFFGEGSRLTVL.

This rearrangement joins TRBV21-1 to TRBJ1-1. TRBV21-1 corresponds to a pseudogene. The CDR3 is made up of 12 amino acids. The CDR3: CASSKVDMEAFF. As DNA, the CDR3 is TGTGCCAGCAGCAAAGTCGACATGGAGGCTTTCTTT.

The chain links TRBV18 to TRBJ1-6; 7 bases are a match to TRBD1. CDR1 KGHSH and CDR2 LQKENI come from the germline V gene. The CDR3 has 13 amino acids. After removal of 4 bases from V and 8 bases from J, the junction contained 2 bases not matched to a gene. The CDR3 DNA follows: TGTGCCAGCTCACGAGGGACAGATTCACCCCTCCACTTT. Residues: CASSRGTDSPLHF.

The V call is TRBV5-6, the J call TRBJ2-7; D may be TRBD2 (6 bases). The CDR3 loop spans 13 amino acids. V dropped 4 bases and J dropped 3 bases, with 11 bases sitting between them. Germline-derived CDR1 and CDR2 are SGHDT and YYEEEE. Here the CDR3 reads CASSPGLNYEQYF. CDR3 coding DNA: TGTGCCAGCAGCCCGGGACTGAACTACGAGCAGTACTTC.

This chain uses TRBV4-3 with TRBJ1-2; D is uncertain. Trimming removed 1 base from V and 8 bases from J, with 11 bases in between. The CDR3 covers 13 residues. Germline V lookup: CDR1 LGHNA, CDR2 YSLEER. The CDR3 nucleotides read TGCGCCAGCAGCCAAGTACTTAACCGGGGCTACACCTTC. The encoded protein is CASSQVLNRGYTF.

The genes are TRBV18 and TRBJ2-6; possible D gene TRBD2, 6 bases. This CDR3 comprises 16 residues. The germline V gene encodes CDR1 KGHSH and CDR2 LQKENI. V was clipped by 8 bases and J by 0 bases, with 14 bases between them. CDR3 nucleotides: TGTGCCAGCCCCCTGGGGGGATACTCTGGGGCCAACGTCCTGACTTTC. This gives the protein CASPLGGYSGANVLTF.

The rearrangement joins TRBV28 to TRBJ2-6; possibly TRBD1 or TRBD2 for D (5 bases each). The germline V gene has CDR1 MDHEN and CDR2 SYDVKM. Trimming removed 7 bases at V and 4 bases at J, with 11 bases between. The CDR3 extends over 14 amino acids. This CDR3 is CASMWGSGANVLTF. CDR3 bases: TGTGCCAGCATGTGGGGGTCGGGGGCCAACGTCCTGACTTTC.

This chain uses TRBV19 with TRBJ2-1, with TRBD2 matching over 13 bases. There are 16 residues in the CDR3. Germline values: CDR1 LNHDA, CDR2 SQIVND (reference sequence). Trimming at V came to 5 bases and at J to 6 bases, leaving 7 bases not matched to a gene. The CDR3 sequence: CASSLRTSGSPNEQFF. In DNA form, the CDR3 reads TGTGCCAGTAGTCTGCGGACTAGCGGGAGTCCCAATGAGCAGTTCTTC.

CDR3 sequence: CASSWEGADTQYF. The CDR3 coding sequence is TGTGCCAGCAGCTGGGAGGGGGCAGATACGCAGTATTTT. V is TRBV5-4 and J is TRBJ2-3, with a tentative D call TRBD2 (7 bases). Germline V gene sequence: CDR1 SGHNT, CDR2 YYREEE (reference sequence). Between the trimmed V and J ends, which lost 3 bases and 4 bases, there was a span of 9 bases. This CDR3 is 13 amino acids long.

As to this clone: One end of the junction does not line up with germline, which may come from a read error. The chain couples TRBV10-3 to TRBJ1-1, with TRBD1 matching 9 bases. This CDR3 has 16 amino acids. Germline V lookup: CDR1 ENHRY, CDR2 SYGVKD. The DNA of the CDR3 is TGTGCCATCACTGAGAACTGGACAGGGGAGAAGGCTGAAGCTTTCTTT. Encoded protein: CAITENWTGEKAEAFF.

The gene calls are TRBV19 and TRBJ2-5; D is undetermined. V was trimmed by 5 bases and J by 5 bases, leaving 12 bases between them. Germline CDR1 LNHDA, CDR2 SQIVND (reference sequence). The CDR3 sequence is 13 residues long. The CDR3 DNA follows: TGTGCCAGTAGTTCCCTCCCTGGTGAGACCCAGTACTTC. As protein: CASSSLPGETQYF. The whole variable domain, remainder taken from reference TRBV19 and TRBJ2-5, is DGGITQSPKYLFRKEGQNVTLSCEQNLNHDAMYWYRQDPGQGLRLIYYSQIVNDFQKGDIAEGYSVSREKKESFPLTVTSAQKNPTAFYLCASSSLPGETQYFGPGTRLLVL.

The chain links TRBV7-9 to TRBJ2-1; D remains unclear. Trimming stripped 5 bases from V and 9 bases from J, with 14 bases between. The CDR3 is 13 residues long. In germline, CDR1 is SEHNR, CDR2 FQNEAQ (reference sequence). The CDR3 loop is CASSPGPLGEQFF. The CDR3, as DNA: TGTGCCAGCAGCCCGGGTCCCCTCGGTGAGCAGTTCTTC.

This chain uses TRBV5-1 with TRBJ2-1, with D hard to call. Germline V gene lookup returns CDR1 SGHRS and CDR2 YFSETQ. This CDR3 is built from 15 residues. V lost 1 base and J lost 6, with 14 bases in between. CDR3 residues: CASSLRPSASNEQFF. The CDR3, as DNA: TGCGCCAGCAGCTTGCGCCCCTCCGCCTCCAATGAGCAGTTCTTC.

The chain uses TRBV11-3 and TRBJ2-5; D gene unclear. Trimming removed 3 bases at V and 3 bases at J, with 2 bases between. The CDR3 covers 11 residues. Germline lookup yields CDR1 SGHNT and CDR2 YENEEA. The CDR3 here is CASSFEETQYF. DNA for the CDR3: TGTGCCAGCAGCTTTGAAGAGACCCAGTACTTC.

The chain links TRBV5-1 to TRBJ2-2, with 12 bases matching TRBD2. CDR3 size: 15 residues. With 2 bases clipped from V and 5 bases from J, the junction kept 1 base outside the gene matches. The germline V gene encodes CDR1 SGHRS and CDR2 YFSETQ. CDR3 DNA: TGCGCCAGCAGCTTCGGACTAGCGGGAACCGGGGAGCTGTTTTTT. It specifies CASSFGLAGTGELFF.

Details on this clone: Other DNA sequences in this specimen translate into the identical CDR3. The J gene is TRBJ1-5, the V gene TRBV2; 7 bases are a match to TRBD1. The CDR3 totals 16 residues. V gave up 6 bases and J gave up 1 base; unmatched junction bases: 9. The germline gives CDR1 SNHLY, CDR2 FYNNEI. CDR3 region: CASRPDRVGSNQPQHF. CDR3 nucleotide sequence: TGTGCCAGCAGGCCCGACAGGGTGGGGAGCAATCAGCCCCAGCATTTT.

The chain has TRBV5-6 and TRBJ2-7, with TRBD2 as a possible D gene (6 bases). V dropped 2 bases and J dropped 4 bases, with 10 bases sitting between them. This CDR3 region has 13 residues. Germline CDR1 is SGHDT and CDR2 is YYEEEE. The CDR3 bases are TGTGCCAGCAGCTTTCGGGGGAGATACGAGCAGTACTTC. As protein: CASSFRGRYEQYF.

The sample holds one count of this clone. The chain combines TRBV5-1 with TRBJ2-5, with D hard to call. CDR1 and CDR2 (germline): SGHRS, YFSETQ. The V end lost 1 base, the J end lost 5 bases, and 3 bases lay between the germline ends. This CDR3 is 11 amino acids long. The CDR3 protein is CASSLSETQYF. As DNA, the CDR3 is TGCGCCAGCAGCTTGTCTGAGACCCAGTACTTC.